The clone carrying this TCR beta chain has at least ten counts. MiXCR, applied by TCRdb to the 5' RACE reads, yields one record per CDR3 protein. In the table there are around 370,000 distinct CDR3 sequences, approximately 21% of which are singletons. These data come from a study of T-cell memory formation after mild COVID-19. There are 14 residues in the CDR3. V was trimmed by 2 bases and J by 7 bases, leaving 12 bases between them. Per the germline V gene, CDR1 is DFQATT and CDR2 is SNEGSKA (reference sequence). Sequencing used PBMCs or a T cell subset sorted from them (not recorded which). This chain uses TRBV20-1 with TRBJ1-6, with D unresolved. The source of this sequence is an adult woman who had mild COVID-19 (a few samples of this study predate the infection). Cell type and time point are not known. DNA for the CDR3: TGCAGTGCTAGACCCGGGCTCTCGAATTCACCCCTCCACTTT. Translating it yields CSARPGLSNSPLHF.